This T cell receptor beta chain originates from a study of T cells in Graves' hyperthyroidism and ophthalmopathy. The investigators amplified TCR beta CDR3 regions from RNA transcripts. TCR CDR3 underwent first-round RT-PCR with the HTBI primer set. TCRdb reprocessed the multiplex PCR reads via MiXCR and lists one record per CDR3 protein. The table has 250,000 to 400,000 distinct CDR3 sequences, approximately 15% seen once. The V gene lost 1 base and the J gene lost 3 bases, with 10 bases spanning the gap. Looked up from germline, CDR1 is DFQATT and CDR2 is SNEGSKA (reference sequence). The CDR3 covers 15 residues.

The J gene is TRBJ2-6, the V gene TRBV20-1; a possible D gene is TRBD1 (6 bases). This clonotype was obtained from a woman in her thirties or forties with Graves' ophthalmopathy. The sequenced material came from blood. CDR3 amino acids: CSARVPGVGANVLTF. Here the CDR3 DNA reads TGCAGTGCTAGAGTGCCAGGGGTTGGGGCCAACGTCCTGACTTTC.